The present entry profiles one T cell receptor beta chain with its context. Its specificity is unknown. The ends were cut back, 5 bases at V and 3 bases at J, with 11 bases in the middle. Per germline, CDR1 SEHNR and CDR2 FQNEAQ (reference sequence). The CDR3 has 14 residues. This sample is drawn from a study of OX40 agonist ivuxolimab in advanced cancers. Study-wide context: The mean age was approximately 60 years, ranging from 23 to 79, with 65% to 85% of participants male. Patients achieving partial responses numbered three: one hepatocellular carcinoma case and two cutaneous melanoma cases. Study results and caveats: Dosing at 0.1 to 3.0 mg/kg was accompanied by clonal expansion of CD4+ and CD8+ blood T cells by week 6.

Peripheral blood came from all dose cohorts at three timepoints. Sequenced by immunoSEQ multiplex PCR; TCRdb stores in-frame clones only, minus some. The sample includes some 80,000 clones, 80% to 90% of them seen just once. The clonotype comes from an adult with an advanced solid tumor such as melanoma, head and neck, liver or kidney cancer. The chain combines TRBV7-9 with TRBJ1-5, with a tentative D call TRBD1 (5 bases). The specimen comprised CD4+ or CD8+ T cells sorted from blood, sampled in a trial of the OX40 agonist ivuxolimab. The CDR3 coding sequence is TGTGCCAGCAGCCCGACACAGGACAATCAGCCCCAGCATTTT. Its translation is CASSPTQDNQPQHF. Full variable domain (remainder filled in from reference TRBV7-9 and TRBJ1-5): DTGVSQNPRHKITKRGQNVTFRCDPISEHNRLYWYRQTLGQGPEFLTYFQNEAQLEKSRLLSDRFSAERPKGSFSTLEIQRTEQGDSAMYLCASSPTQDNQPQHFGDGTRLSIL.